This T cell receptor (beta chain) stems from a study of blood T cell repertoires in COVID-19 (dated by TCRdb to about 2020). General notes on the study: The collaborator samples originated in the United States, Italy and Spain and spanned the acute and convalescent phases of COVID-19. Subjects who had been exposed to COVID-19, were actively infected with it, or had recovered from it provided the deeply sampled blood TCRbeta repertoires that made up the dataset. Sample metadata almost always included a de-identified subject ID, COVID-19 status, age in years and sex. A freely available public database, intended as a resource for researchers studying the immune response to SARS-CoV-2, is where the repertoires were released. HLA class I and class II types, where available, came from metadata supplied by the sample provider rather than from assay-based typing. Samples came from the ongoing ImmuneRACE study (first 160 participants) plus 1,254 subjects from 6 global collaborators. The material from the prospective study consisted of cDNA or gDNA derived from T cells, B-cell-depleted T cells, or PBMCs.

TCRbeta CDR3 regions were amplified from genomic DNA using the immunoSEQ Assay, a bias-controlled multiplex PCR. The original pipeline was this. The number of nucleated cells in each sample was estimated from the amplification of reference gene primers within the assay. Sequence reads were collapsed and filtered to measure the absolute abundance of every unique TCRbeta CDR3 rearrangement. For each sample, productive Simpson clonality was calculated as the square root of Simpson's diversity index across productive rearrangements. TCRdb re-hosts the immuneACCESS table, in-frame sequences only. Its copies lack some clones; in the studies checked, an unresolved V gene accounts for under half of them, and the cause for the rest is not known. Clone size and V and J calls were adopted from that table, with D and trimming inferred from the DNA. This sample is represented by roughly 14,000 clones; around 85% of them were singletons. The ten largest make up around a sixth of the sample.

The collaborating institutions used their own protocols to collect whole blood in K2EDTA tubes. For TCRbeta analysis, collaborators shipped samples as frozen whole blood, isolated PBMCs, or DNA extracted from either of those sample types. Relative to its sample, this clone is medium-sized (0.01 to 0.1%). The clone's antigen remains unknown. Base quality data are lacking; no much larger clone is found one base away. What the research found in general, with its limitations: Clinical and demographic metadata were provided uncurated, with the amount varying by source and participant.

As encoded in the germline V gene, CDR1 is MGHDK while CDR2 is SYGVNS. The CDR3 contains 18 residues, cysteine and phenylalanine counted. The CDR3 DNA has 54 bases and is translated from base 1. Between the V and J ends, shortened by 4 bases and 0 bases respectively, the junction contains 19 bases. The sequence was obtained from a human donor with active COVID-19. The donor label of this sample is uncertain. The receptor chain draws on TRBV25-1 and TRBJ2-1; perhaps TRBD2 is the D gene, with 6 bases matching. The source material was peripheral blood. In nucleotide form, the sequence is TGTGCCAGCAGTGGAAAAACGACGGGAGCGAGCTCCTACAATGAGCAGTTCTTC. Its translation is CASSGKTTGASSYNEQFF. The variable domain in full, with residues beyond the CDR3 obtained from the reference TRBV25-1 and TRBJ2-1 genes, is EADIYQTPRYLVIGTGKKITLECSQTMGHDKMYWYQQDPGMELHLIHYSYGVNSTEKGDLSSESTVSRIRTEHFPLTLESARPSHTSQYLCASSGKTTGASSYNEQFFGPGTRLTVL.